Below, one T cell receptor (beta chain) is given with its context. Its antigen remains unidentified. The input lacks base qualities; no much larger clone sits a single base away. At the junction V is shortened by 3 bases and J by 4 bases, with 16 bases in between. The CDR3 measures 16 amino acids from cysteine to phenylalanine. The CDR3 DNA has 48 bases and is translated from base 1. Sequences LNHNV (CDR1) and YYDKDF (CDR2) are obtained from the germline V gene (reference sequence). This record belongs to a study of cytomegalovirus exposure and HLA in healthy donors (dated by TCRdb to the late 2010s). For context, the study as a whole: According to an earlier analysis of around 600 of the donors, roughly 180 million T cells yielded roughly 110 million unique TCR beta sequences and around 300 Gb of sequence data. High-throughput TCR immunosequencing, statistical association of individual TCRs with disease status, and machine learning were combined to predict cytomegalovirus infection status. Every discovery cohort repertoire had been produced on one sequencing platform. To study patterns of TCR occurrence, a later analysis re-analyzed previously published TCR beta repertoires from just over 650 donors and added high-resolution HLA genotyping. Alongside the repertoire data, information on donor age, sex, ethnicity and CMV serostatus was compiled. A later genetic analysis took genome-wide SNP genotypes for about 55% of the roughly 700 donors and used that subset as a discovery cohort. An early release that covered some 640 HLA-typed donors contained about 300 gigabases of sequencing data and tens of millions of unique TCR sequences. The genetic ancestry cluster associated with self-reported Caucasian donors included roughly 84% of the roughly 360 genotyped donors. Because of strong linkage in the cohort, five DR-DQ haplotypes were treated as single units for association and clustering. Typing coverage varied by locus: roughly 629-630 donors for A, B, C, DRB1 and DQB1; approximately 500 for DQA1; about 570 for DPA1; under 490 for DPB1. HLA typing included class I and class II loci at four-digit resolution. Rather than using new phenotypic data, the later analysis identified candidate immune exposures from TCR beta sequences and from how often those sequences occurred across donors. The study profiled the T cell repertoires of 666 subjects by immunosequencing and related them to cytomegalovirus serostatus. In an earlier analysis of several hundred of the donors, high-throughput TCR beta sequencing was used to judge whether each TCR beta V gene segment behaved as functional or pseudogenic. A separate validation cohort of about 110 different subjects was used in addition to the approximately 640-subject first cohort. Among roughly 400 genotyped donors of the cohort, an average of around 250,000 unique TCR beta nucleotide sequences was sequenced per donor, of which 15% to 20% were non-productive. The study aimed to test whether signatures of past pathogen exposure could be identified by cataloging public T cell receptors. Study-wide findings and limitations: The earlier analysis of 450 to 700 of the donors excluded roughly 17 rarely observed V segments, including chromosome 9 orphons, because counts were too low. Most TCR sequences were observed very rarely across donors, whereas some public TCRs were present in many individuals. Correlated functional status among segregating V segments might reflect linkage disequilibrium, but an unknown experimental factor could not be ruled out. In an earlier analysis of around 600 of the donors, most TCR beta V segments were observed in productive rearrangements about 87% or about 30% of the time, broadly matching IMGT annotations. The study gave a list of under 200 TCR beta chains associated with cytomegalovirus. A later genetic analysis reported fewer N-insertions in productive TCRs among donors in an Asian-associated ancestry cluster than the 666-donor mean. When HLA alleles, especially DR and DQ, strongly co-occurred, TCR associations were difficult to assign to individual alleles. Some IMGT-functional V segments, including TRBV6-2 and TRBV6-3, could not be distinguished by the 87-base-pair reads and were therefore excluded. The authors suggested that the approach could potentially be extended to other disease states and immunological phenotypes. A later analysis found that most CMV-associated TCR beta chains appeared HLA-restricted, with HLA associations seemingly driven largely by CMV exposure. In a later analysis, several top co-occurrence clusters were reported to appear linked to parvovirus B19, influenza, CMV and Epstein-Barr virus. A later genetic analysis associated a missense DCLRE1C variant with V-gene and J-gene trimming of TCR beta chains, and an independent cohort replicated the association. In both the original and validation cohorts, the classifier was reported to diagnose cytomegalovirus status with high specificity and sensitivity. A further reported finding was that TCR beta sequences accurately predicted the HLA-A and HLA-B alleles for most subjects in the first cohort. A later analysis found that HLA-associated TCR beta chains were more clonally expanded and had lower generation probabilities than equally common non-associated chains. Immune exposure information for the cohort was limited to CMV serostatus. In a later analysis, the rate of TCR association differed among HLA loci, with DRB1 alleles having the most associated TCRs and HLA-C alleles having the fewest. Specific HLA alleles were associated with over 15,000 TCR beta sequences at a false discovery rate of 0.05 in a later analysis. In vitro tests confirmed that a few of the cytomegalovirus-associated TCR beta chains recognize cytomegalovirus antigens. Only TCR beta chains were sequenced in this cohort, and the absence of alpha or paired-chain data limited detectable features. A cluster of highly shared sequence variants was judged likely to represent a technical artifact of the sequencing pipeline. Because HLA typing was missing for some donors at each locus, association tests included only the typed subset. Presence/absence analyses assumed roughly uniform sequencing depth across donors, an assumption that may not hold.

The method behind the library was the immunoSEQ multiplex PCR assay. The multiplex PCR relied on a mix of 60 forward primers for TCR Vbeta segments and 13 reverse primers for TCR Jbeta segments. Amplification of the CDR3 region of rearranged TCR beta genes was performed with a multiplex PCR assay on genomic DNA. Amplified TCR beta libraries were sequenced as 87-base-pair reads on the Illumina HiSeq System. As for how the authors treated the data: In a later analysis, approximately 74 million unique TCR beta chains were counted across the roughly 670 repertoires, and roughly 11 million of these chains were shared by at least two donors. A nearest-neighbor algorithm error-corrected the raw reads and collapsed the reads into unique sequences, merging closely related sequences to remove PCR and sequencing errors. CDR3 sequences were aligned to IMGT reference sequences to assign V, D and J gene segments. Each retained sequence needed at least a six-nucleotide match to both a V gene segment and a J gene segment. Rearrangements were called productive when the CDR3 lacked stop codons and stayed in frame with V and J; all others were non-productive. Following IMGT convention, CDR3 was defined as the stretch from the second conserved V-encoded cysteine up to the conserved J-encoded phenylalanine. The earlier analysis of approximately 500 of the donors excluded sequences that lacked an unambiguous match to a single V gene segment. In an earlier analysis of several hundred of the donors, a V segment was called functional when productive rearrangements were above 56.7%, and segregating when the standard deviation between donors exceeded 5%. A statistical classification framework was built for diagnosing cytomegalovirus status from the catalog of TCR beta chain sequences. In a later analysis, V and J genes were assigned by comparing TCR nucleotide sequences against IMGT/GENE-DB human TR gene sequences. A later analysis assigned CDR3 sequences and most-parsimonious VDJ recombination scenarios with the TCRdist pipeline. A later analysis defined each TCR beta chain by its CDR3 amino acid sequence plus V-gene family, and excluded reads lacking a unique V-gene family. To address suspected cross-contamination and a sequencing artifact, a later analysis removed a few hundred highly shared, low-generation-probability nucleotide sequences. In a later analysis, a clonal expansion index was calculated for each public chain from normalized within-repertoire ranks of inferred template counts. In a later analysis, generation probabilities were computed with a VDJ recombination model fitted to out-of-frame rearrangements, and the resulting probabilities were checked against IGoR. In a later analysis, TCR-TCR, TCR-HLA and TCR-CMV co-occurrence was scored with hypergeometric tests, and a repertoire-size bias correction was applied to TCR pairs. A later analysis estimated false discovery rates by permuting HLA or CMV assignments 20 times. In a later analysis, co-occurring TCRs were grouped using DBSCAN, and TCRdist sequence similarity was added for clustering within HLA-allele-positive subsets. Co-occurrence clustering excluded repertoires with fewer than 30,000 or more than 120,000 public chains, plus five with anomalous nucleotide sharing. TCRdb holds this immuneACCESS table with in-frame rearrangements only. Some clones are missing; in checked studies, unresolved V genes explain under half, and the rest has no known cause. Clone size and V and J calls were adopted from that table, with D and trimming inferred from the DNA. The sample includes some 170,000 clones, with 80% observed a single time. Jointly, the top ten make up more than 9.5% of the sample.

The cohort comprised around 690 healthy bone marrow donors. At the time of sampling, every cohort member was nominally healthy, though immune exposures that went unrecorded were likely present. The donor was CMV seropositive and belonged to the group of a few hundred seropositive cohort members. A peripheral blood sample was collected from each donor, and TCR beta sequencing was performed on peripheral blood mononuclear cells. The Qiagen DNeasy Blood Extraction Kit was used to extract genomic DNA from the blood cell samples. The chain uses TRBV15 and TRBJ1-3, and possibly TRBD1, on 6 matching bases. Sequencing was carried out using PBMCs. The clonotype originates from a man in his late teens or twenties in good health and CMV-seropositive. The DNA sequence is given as TGTGCCACCAGCAGTGTCGCAGGGGTCGCAGGAAACACCATATATTTT. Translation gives CATSSVAGVAGNTIYF.